The T cell receptor beta chain described here comes from a study of technical replicates of blood from a handful of donors. Trimming stripped 0 bases from V and 4 bases from J, with 16 bases between. CDR1 and CDR2 from the germline V gene are MNHEY and SVGAGI. CDR3 length equals 16 residues. Generated by immunoSEQ multiplex PCR, the TCRdb table keeps only in-frame clones and is missing some. The profile shows roughly 74,000 clones, 90% to 95% of them singletons. The sample comprised T cells isolated from PBMCs. The receptor was isolated from a human donor in good health. The rearrangement joins TRBV6-5 to TRBJ2-7; perhaps TRBD1 as D (5 bases). For the CDR3, the DNA is TGTGCCAGCAGTTACTCGATCCTAGAAAGGGGATACGAGCAGTACTTC. Translating it yields CASSYSILERGYEQYF.